One and the same sample provided the 26 T cell receptor beta chains below, sequenced in a study of T cell responses to AZD1222 COVID-19 vaccine. Profiling relied on immunoSEQ multiplex PCR, and the TCRdb table lists in-frame clones only, not all of them. The top ten clones hold roughly 5.8% of a sample with 150,000 to 180,000 clones, roughly 90% of them seen once. The sequences come from peripheral blood, collected on day 0 of MenACWY control vaccination. The receptors derive from an adult in good health.

The genes are TRBV5-6 and TRBJ1-6, with no clear D. V was trimmed by 1 base and J by 7 bases, leaving 3 bases between them. The CDR3 has 12 amino acids. Germline lookup yields CDR1 SGHDT and CDR2 YYEEEE. In DNA, the CDR3 is TGTGCCAGCAGCTTGCGCAATTCACCCCTCCACTTT. Protein product: CASSLRNSPLHF.

In DNA form, the CDR3 reads TGTGCCACCAGGGACACCAATAACTATGGCTACACCTTC. This codes for CATRDTNNYGYTF. The chain is built from TRBV24-1 and TRBJ1-2, with a possible D match to TRBD1 (5 bases). Germline lookup yields CDR1 KGHDR and CDR2 SFDVKD. The V and J ends lost 7 bases and 1 base respectively, with 9 bases between them. CDR3 length: 13 residues.

This clone was observed a single time. The CDR3 reads CASSQAVQGQGGSPLHF. The CDR3 bases are TGCGCCAGCAGCCAAGCGGTCCAGGGCCAAGGGGGTTCACCCCTCCACTTT. J is TRBJ1-6 and V is TRBV4-1; D is possibly TRBD1 (6 bases). Germline values: CDR1 MGHRA, CDR2 YSYEKL. Deletions cut 1 base from V and 9 bases from J, with 19 bases between. The CDR3 runs 17 residues.

This chain connects TRBV19 to TRBJ2-1; no clear D. The V gene's germline CDR1 is LNHDA and CDR2 SQIVND (reference sequence). The V end lost 2 bases, the J end lost 6 bases, and 8 bases lay between the germline ends. The CDR3 is 13 residues long. CDR3 bases: TGTGCCAGTAGTATAAACTATTTCAATGAGCAGTTCTTC. It encodes CASSINYFNEQFF.

This sequence joins TRBV5-1 and TRBJ2-7, with D perhaps matching TRBD2 (6 bases). Germline V CDR1 and CDR2: SGHRS, YFSETQ. The CDR3 runs to 17 residues. Trimming removed 0 bases from V and 5 bases from J, with 21 bases in between. This chain's CDR3 is CASSLALRGAGRNEQYV. In DNA, the CDR3 is TGCGCCAGCAGCTTGGCCCTGCGCGGGGCGGGGAGGAACGAGCAGTACGTC.

The CDR3 DNA is TGTGCCAGCAGCTCCTTCGAATTCGAGCAGTACTTC. This codes for CASSSFEFEQYF. The chain uses TRBV7-6 and TRBJ2-7; D uncertain. This CDR3 is built from 12 residues. The V and J ends lost 4 bases and 6 bases respectively, with 10 bases between them. Germline-derived CDR1 and CDR2 are SGHVS and FNYEAQ.

The chain uses TRBV6-1 and TRBJ1-2; maybe TRBD1 (6 bases). Trimming removed 2 bases at V and 4 bases at J, with 11 bases between. This CDR3 is built from 14 residues. Per germline, CDR1 MNHNS and CDR2 SASEGT. The CDR3 loop is CASSERGMGYGYTF. DNA of the CDR3: TGTGCCAGCAGTGAAAGGGGGATGGGCTATGGCTACACCTTC.

V and J are TRBV5-4 and TRBJ2-7; 7 nucleotides align to TRBD1. J lost 5 bases, V lost 4 bases, and 15 bases had no gene match. This CDR3 has 16 amino acids. Germline CDR1 SGHNT, CDR2 YYREEE (reference sequence). The CDR3 bases are TGTGCCAGCAGCGGACGGACAGGAATAAATTCCCACGAGCAGTACTTC. Protein product: CASSGRTGINSHEQYF. Combining the CDR3 with reference TRBV5-4 and TRBJ2-7 gives the whole variable domain ETGVTQSPTHLIKTRGQQVTLRCSSQSGHNTVSWYQQALGQGPQFIFQYYREEENGRGNFPPRFSGLQFPNYSSELNVNALELDDSALYLCASSGRTGINSHEQYFGPGTRLTVT.

This chain uses TRBV6-5 with TRBJ2-2; D is perhaps TRBD1 (6 bases). The CDR3 covers 16 residues. V dropped 2 bases and J dropped 1 base, with 11 bases sitting between them. Germline V gene lookup returns CDR1 MNHEY and CDR2 SVGAGI. The CDR3 DNA sequence: TGTGCCAGCAGTTACGATCAGGGGATGAACACCGGGGAGCTGTTTTTT. Amino acids: CASSYDQGMNTGELFF.

The chain combines TRBV12-3 or TRBV12-4 with TRBJ1-1, with TRBD1 as a possible D gene (6 bases). The CDR3 length is 13 residues. The V end was cut by 5 bases, the J end by 6 bases, with 13 bases between. The CDR3 reads CASSLYREAEAFF. The CDR3 DNA sequence: TGTGCCAGCAGTCTCTACAGGGAGGCTGAAGCTTTCTTT.

The genes are TRBV5-1 and TRBJ2-3, with 7 bases that match TRBD1. CDR3 size: 13 residues. Germline-derived CDR1 and CDR2 are SGHRS and YFSETQ. Unmatched junction bases numbered 3, after V lost 4 bases and J lost 4 bases. CDR3 in amino acids: CASSQQGADTQYF. The CDR3 DNA is TGCGCCAGCAGCCAGCAGGGGGCAGATACGCAGTATTTT.

The genes are TRBV5-1 and TRBJ2-2; D could derive from TRBD1 or TRBD2 (5 bases each). Germline-derived CDR1 and CDR2 are SGHRS and YFSETQ. Trimming took 3 bases from V and 4 from J, leaving 13 bases between them. The length of the CDR3 is 15 residues. DNA for the CDR3: TGCGCCAGCAGCTGGGACGTCAGGAGCACCGGGGAGCTGTTTTTT. Its protein product is CASSWDVRSTGELFF. The complete variable domain, with remaining parts taken from reference TRBV5-1 and TRBJ2-2, reads KAGVTQTPRYLIKTRGQQVTLSCSPISGHRSVSWYQQTPGQGLQFLFEYFSETQRNKGNFPGRFSGRQFSNSRSEMNVSTLELGDSALYLCASSWDVRSTGELFFGEGSRLTVL.

The genes are TRBV28 and TRBJ2-3; D possibly corresponds to TRBD1 (6 bases). Trimming left V 8 bases short and J 5 bases short, with 14 bases between. The CDR3 spans 13 residues. CDR1 and CDR2 from the germline V gene are MDHEN and SYDVKM. CDR3 protein: CASQGNGVDTQYF. In nucleotides, the CDR3 is TGTGCCAGCCAGGGGAATGGTGTAGATACGCAGTATTTT.

The chain links TRBV5-4 to TRBJ2-3; TRBD2 aligns across 9 bases. The CDR3 sequence is 17 residues long. Trimming removed 3 bases from V and 0 bases from J; junction bases left unmatched: 8. Per germline, CDR1 SGHNT and CDR2 YYREEE (reference sequence). CDR3 residues: CASSSPLAGISTDTQYF. CDR3 DNA: TGTGCCAGCAGCTCCCCCCTAGCGGGGATTAGCACAGATACGCAGTATTTT.

The chain couples TRBV10-1 to TRBJ1-6; D is uncertain. This CDR3 is built from 17 residues. Germline V gene lookup returns CDR1 WNHNN and CDR2 SYGVQD (reference sequence). Trimming removed 2 bases at V and 0 bases at J, with 11 bases between. CDR3 nucleotide sequence: TGCGCCAGCAGTGAGATCCTGACTTTCTCCTATAATTCACCCCTCCACTTT. Amino acid sequence: CASSEILTFSYNSPLHF.

The chain uses TRBV28 and TRBJ1-2; D is ambiguous. This CDR3 has 13 residues. Trimming pared 6 bases from V and 1 base from J, leaving 9 bases between. CDR1 MDHEN and CDR2 SYDVKM come from the germline V gene. Here the CDR3 DNA reads TGTGCCAGCAGAACACCTGTTAACTATGGCTACACCTTC. Translating gives CASRTPVNYGYTF.

This clone appeared a few times. This chain connects TRBV7-6 to TRBJ2-3; tentatively, D is TRBD1 (5 bases). The germline V gene has CDR1 SGHVS and CDR2 FNYEAQ. Trimming removed 5 bases at V and 2 bases at J, with 14 bases between. The CDR3 contains 15 residues. CDR3 coding DNA: TGTGCCAGCAGCCCCAACAGGAACTACACAGATACGCAGTATTTT. Translating gives CASSPNRNYTDTQYF.

This sequence joins TRBV5-1 and TRBJ2-5; no clear D. Trimming pared 0 bases from V and 1 base from J, leaving 4 bases between. CDR3 length: 13 amino acids. Germline CDR1 is SGHRS and CDR2 is YFSETQ. CDR3 loop: CASSLGAQETQYF. In DNA form, the CDR3 reads TGCGCCAGCAGCTTGGGAGCCCAAGAGACCCAGTACTTC.

V usage is TRBV11-2 and J usage is TRBJ2-7; D remains unclear. The CDR3 consists of 13 residues. Trimming left V 2 bases short and J 3 bases short, with 8 bases between. CDR1 is SGHAT and CDR2 is FQNNGV in the germline V gene. This CDR3 is CASSLRLNYEQYV. The CDR3 region has the DNA TGTGCCAGCAGCTTACGCCTTAACTACGAGCAGTACGTC.

The rearrangement uses TRBV2 and TRBJ2-5; 13 bases match TRBD2. The CDR3 length is 15 residues. CDR1 is SNHLY and CDR2 is FYNNEI in the germline V gene. The junction had 8 bases not matched to a gene; V was cut back by 6 bases and J by 7 bases. This CDR3 is CASRLGTSGTGTQYF. The CDR3 DNA is TGTGCCAGCAGACTAGGGACTAGCGGGACGGGGACCCAGTACTTC.

V usage is TRBV9 and J usage is TRBJ2-1; D is ambiguous. CDR3 length equals 15 residues. The ends were cut back, 4 bases at V and 0 bases at J, with 11 bases in the middle. Germline V gene lookup returns CDR1 SGDLS and CDR2 YYNGEE. CDR3 nucleotides: TGTGCCAGCAGCAGAGATACGGACTCCTACAATGAGCAGTTCTTC. Translated, it gives CASSRDTDSYNEQFF.

The rearrangement joins TRBV10-2 to TRBJ1-4; D is unclear. Trimming left V 5 bases short and J 8 bases short, with 9 bases between. Germline V gene sequence: CDR1 WSHSY, CDR2 SAAADI. The CDR3 covers 12 residues. For the CDR3, the DNA is TGCGCCAGCAGTTCTAAAGGGGAAAAACTGTTTTTT. It translates to CASSSKGEKLFF.

This clone was counted between two and nine times. The V call is TRBV28, the J call TRBJ1-2, with a possible D match to TRBD1 (5 bases). Trimming stripped 10 bases from V and 0 bases from J, with 18 bases between. This CDR3 spans 15 amino acids. Germline CDR1 reads MDHEN; CDR2 reads SYDVKM. The chain's CDR3 is CATGGPSLANYGYTF. For the CDR3, the DNA is TGTGCCACCGGGGGACCGAGTCTAGCTAACTATGGCTACACCTTC.

The rearrangement uses TRBV6-5 and TRBJ1-2; a possible D gene is TRBD1 (6 bases). V lost 6 bases to trimming and J lost 4 bases, with 12 bases between them. Germline CDR1 MNHEY, CDR2 SVGAGI. CDR3 length equals 13 residues. This CDR3 reads CASRKTGFYGYTF. The CDR3 bases are TGTGCCAGCAGAAAGACAGGATTCTATGGCTACACCTTC.

This chain links TRBV6-5 with TRBJ2-1; D call uncertain. Germline V CDR1 and CDR2: MNHEY, SVGAGI. This CDR3 has 11 amino acids. V lost 0 bases and J 12 bases, leaving 6 bases between the germline ends. For the CDR3, the DNA is TGTGCCAGCAGTTACTCACAGTTGCAGTTCTTC. It yields the protein CASSYSQLQFF.

The chain recombines TRBV13 with TRBJ1-3; possible D gene TRBD1, 5 bases. The V end lost 4 bases, the J end lost 1 base, and 20 bases lay between the germline ends. From germline, CDR1 is PRHDT and CDR2 FYEKMQ (reference sequence). CDR3 length equals 18 residues. The CDR3, as DNA: TGTGCCAGCAGCTCCCCCGGTAGGGGAAGGCAGTCTGGAAACACCATATATTTT. Translated, it gives CASSSPGRGRQSGNTIYF.